The 25 T cell receptor beta chains in this list originate from one sample, sequenced in a study of cytomegalovirus exposure and HLA in healthy donors. 13 Jbeta primers and 60 Vbeta primers were used for the PCR. Here immunoSEQ multiplex PCR was the method, and the copy in TCRdb shows in-frame clones only, minus some. The sample's table shows roughly 40,000 clones. Sequenced material: PBMCs. Receptor source: a man aged 25 to 40 in good health and CMV-seronegative.

The CDR3 sequence: CASSPPGTGFETQYF. The CDR3, as DNA: TGTGCCAGCTCACCACCGGGGACAGGGTTCGAGACCCAGTACTTC. The chain uses TRBV18 and TRBJ2-5; 9 nucleotides match TRBD1. Germline lookup yields CDR1 KGHSH and CDR2 LQKENI. The CDR3 extends over 15 amino acids. V lost 0 bases, J lost 5 bases, and 4 bases stayed unmatched.

The CDR3 DNA is TGTGCCAGCAGTCGTCCGGCGACTAGCGGCTCCTACGAGCAGTACTTC. Translating it yields CASSRPATSGSYEQYF. The chain carries TRBV27 and TRBJ2-7; 9 bases map to TRBD2. V gave up 5 bases and J gave up 0 bases; unmatched junction bases: 8. The CDR3 runs to 16 residues. Germline lookup yields CDR1 MNHEY and CDR2 SMNVEV (reference sequence).

The chain is built from TRBV18 and TRBJ1-1; 10 positions agree with TRBD1. V dropped 2 bases and J dropped 6; count of bases not matched to a gene: 9. CDR3 size: 16 residues. In germline, CDR1 is KGHSH, CDR2 LQKENI. CDR3 residues: CASSPETGGFDAEAFF. DNA of the CDR3: TGTGCCAGCTCACCAGAGACAGGGGGCTTCGACGCTGAAGCTTTCTTT.

The CDR3 DNA reads TGTGCCAGCAGCTTACCGGGTACGGGAACTCCTTACACTGAAGCTTTCTTT. Encoded protein: CASSLPGTGTPYTEAFF. This chain uses TRBV7-9 with TRBJ1-1; D is undetermined. With 2 bases removed from V and 3 bases from J, the gap between germline ends came to 19 bases. The CDR3 has 17 amino acids. Germline V gene data show CDR1 as SEHNR and CDR2 as FQNEAQ (reference sequence). Variable domain in full (rest from reference TRBV7-9 and TRBJ1-1): DTGVSQNPRHKITKRGQNVTFRCDPISEHNRLYWYRQTLGQGPEFLTYFQNEAQLEKSRLLSDRFSAERPKGSFSTLEIQRTEQGDSAMYLCASSLPGTGTPYTEAFFGQGTRLTVV.

V usage is TRBV18 and J usage is TRBJ2-1; possible D gene TRBD2, 6 bases. The CDR3 has 14 amino acids. Germline V gene data show CDR1 as KGHSH and CDR2 as LQKENI. V was trimmed by 3 bases and J by 7 bases, leaving 13 bases between them. The CDR3 sequence: CASSPRDWGNEQFF. The CDR3 DNA sequence: TGTGCCAGCTCACCTCGGGACTGGGGGAATGAGCAGTTCTTC.

V usage is TRBV4-1 and J usage is TRBJ2-3; 7 bases are a match to TRBD2. The CDR3 runs to 17 residues. With V trimmed by 0 bases and J by 3 bases, 9 bases remained unmatched. The germline gives CDR1 MGHRA, CDR2 YSYEKL. CDR3 in DNA: TGCGCCAGCAGCCAAGATCCCGCGGGAGCAAGGACAGATACGCAGTATTTT. Its protein is CASSQDPAGARTDTQYF.

The V call is TRBV11-2, the J call TRBJ2-6; 7 nucleotides match TRBD2. Per germline, CDR1 SGHAT and CDR2 FQNNGV. The junction had 9 bases not matched to a gene; V was cut back by 5 bases and J by 5 bases. The CDR3 is 16 amino acids. DNA of the CDR3: TGTGCCAGCAGCCAGATAGCGGGCTTTAGGGCCAACGTCCTGACTTTC. Its translation: CASSQIAGFRANVLTF.

This chain links TRBV7-8 with TRBJ1-5, with D uncertain. The V and J ends lost 0 bases and 5 bases respectively, with 5 bases between them. From germline, CDR1 is SGHVS and CDR2 FQNEAQ. The CDR3 spans 13 residues. This CDR3 reads CASSLAQDQPQHF. CDR3 nucleotide sequence: TGTGCCAGCAGCTTAGCCCAGGATCAGCCCCAGCATTTT. Supplemented by reference TRBV7-8 and TRBJ1-5, the full variable domain reads GAGVSQSPRYKVAKRGQDVALRCDPISGHVSLFWYQQALGQGPEFLTYFQNEAQLDKSGLPSDRFFAERPEGSVSTLKIQRTQQEDSAVYLCASSLAQDQPQHFGDGTRLSIL.

V usage is TRBV18 and J usage is TRBJ2-1, with 8 nucleotides matching TRBD1. Germline values: CDR1 KGHSH, CDR2 LQKENI. CDR3 length: 15 amino acids. J gave up 4 bases and V 8 bases, and 10 bases lay outside the gene matches. CDR3 loop: CASSLTGQAYNEQFF. The CDR3 nucleotides read TGTGCCAGCAGCCTAACGGGACAGGCTTACAATGAGCAGTTCTTC.

V usage is TRBV30 and J usage is TRBJ1-2, with unresolved D. CDR3 length: 9 residues. Trimming removed 6 bases at V and 7 bases at J, with 6 bases between. Germline lookup yields CDR1 GTSNPN and CDR2 SVGIG (reference sequence). The CDR3 sequence is CACGVGYTF. As DNA, the CDR3 is TGTGCCTGCGGGGTTGGCTACACCTTC.

This sequence joins TRBV5-6 and TRBJ2-7, with 9 bases lining up with TRBD2. The V and J ends lost 4 bases and 7 bases, in that order; junction bases with no gene match: 9. CDR1 SGHDT and CDR2 YYEEEE come from the germline V gene. The CDR3 is 14 amino acids. The CDR3: CASSPGGGALEQYF. The CDR3 coding sequence is TGTGCCAGCAGCCCGGGCGGGGGGGCCCTTGAGCAGTACTTC.

The chain links TRBV18 to TRBJ1-2; D ambiguous. Trimming left V 2 bases short and J 1 base short, with 8 bases between. This CDR3 region has 14 residues. Germline lookup yields CDR1 KGHSH and CDR2 LQKENI. The CDR3 region has the DNA TGTGCCAGCTCACCAATATCCTATAACTATGGCTACACCTTC. Encoded protein: CASSPISYNYGYTF. The whole variable domain, filled in from reference TRBV18 and TRBJ1-2, reads NAGVMQNPRHLVRRRGQEARLRCSPMKGHSHVYWYRQLPEEGLKFMVYLQKENIIDESGMPKERFSAEFPKEGPSILRIQQVVRGDSAAYFCASSPISYNYGYTFGSGTRLTVV.

J is TRBJ2-7 and V is TRBV7-6; TRBD1 might be the D (6 bases). Per germline, CDR1 SGHVS and CDR2 FNYEAQ. The CDR3 spans 15 residues. Trimming shortened V by 4 bases and J by 4 bases, and 17 bases separated the two germline ends. CDR3 residues: CASSSTRTGTYEQYF. CDR3 DNA: TGTGCCAGCAGCTCCACCCGTACAGGGACATACGAGCAGTACTTC.

This chain connects TRBV6-5 to TRBJ1-6, with 7 bases aligning to TRBD1. This CDR3 spans 14 amino acids. The germline V gene encodes CDR1 MNHEY and CDR2 SVGAGI. J was trimmed by 9 bases and V by 6 bases; bases with no gene match: 8. CDR3: CASSRDSEVSPLHF. The DNA for the CDR3 is TGTGCCAGCAGCCGGGACAGCGAGGTTTCACCCCTCCACTTT.

V usage is TRBV4-3 and J usage is TRBJ2-6, with D possibly TRBD2 on 5 matching bases. The CDR3 has 16 residues. Germline V gives CDR1 LGHNA, CDR2 YSLEER. Trimming stripped 3 bases from V and 2 bases from J, with 11 bases between. CDR3 residues: CASSQEAGAGANVLTF. The DNA of the CDR3 is TGCGCCAGCAGCCAGGAGGCGGGCGCTGGGGCCAACGTCCTGACTTTC.

The CDR3 DNA reads as TGTGCCAGCAGCCAAAGAGGGCGGGACTTACCCTACGAGCAGTACTTC. Its protein is CASSQRGRDLPYEQYF. The chain uses TRBV11-2 and TRBJ2-7, with D possibly TRBD2 on 6 matching bases. Germline assignment: CDR1 SGHAT and CDR2 FQNNGV. The V and J ends lost 5 bases and 2 bases respectively, with 19 bases between them. The CDR3 is made up of 16 amino acids.

The chain has TRBV4-1 and TRBJ2-7; TRBD2 matches at 9 bases. The CDR3 totals 16 residues. The germline V gene encodes CDR1 MGHRA and CDR2 YSYEKL. V gave up 0 bases and J gave up 3 bases; unmatched junction bases: 6. CDR3 loop: CASSQDPGLAGYEQYF. The CDR3, as DNA: TGCGCCAGCAGCCAAGATCCGGGACTAGCTGGCTACGAGCAGTACTTC.

V gene TRBV29-1 combines with J gene TRBJ1-1; 7 nucleotides agree with TRBD1. Germline V gives CDR1 SQVTM, CDR2 ANQGSEA. The CDR3 sequence is 14 residues long. V dropped 4 bases and J dropped 4; count of bases not matched to a gene: 9. The CDR3, as DNA: TGCAGCGTTGTAGAGGGGGCGCGTGGCACTGAAGCTTTCTTT. It specifies CSVVEGARGTEAFF.

V usage is TRBV7-3 and J usage is TRBJ2-1; the match to TRBD2 covers 8 bases. The CDR3 loop spans 14 amino acids. CDR1 SGHTA and CDR2 FQGTGA come from the germline V gene. V trimming: 2 bases; J trimming: 10 bases; junction bases outside the gene matches: 7. CDR3 DNA sequence: TGTGCCAGCAGCTTAGATAGCGGGGCCAAGGAGCAGTTCTTC. This sequence encodes CASSLDSGAKEQFF. The variable domain in full, with the rest retrieved from reference TRBV7-3 and TRBJ2-1, is GAGVSQTPSNKVTEKGKYVELRCDPISGHTALYWYRQSLGQGPEFLIYFQGTGAADDSGLPNDRFFAVRPEGSVSTLKIQRTERGDSAVYLCASSLDSGAKEQFFGPGTRLTVL.

As concerns this clone: Other DNA sequences in this specimen translate into the identical CDR3. The CDR3 DNA is TGCGCCAGCAGCTTGGGACTAGCTGTTTACAATGAGCAGTTCTTC. It yields the protein CASSLGLAVYNEQFF. The rearrangement joins TRBV5-1 to TRBJ2-1, with TRBD2 matching 7 bases. From germline, CDR1 is SGHRS and CDR2 YFSETQ. The trim removed 0 bases at V and 4 bases at J, leaving 4 bases unmatched. The CDR3 is 15 amino acids.

The V and J genes are TRBV5-1 and TRBJ1-4; D not resolved. The length of the CDR3 is 15 residues. The germline V and J ends were trimmed by 4 bases and 7 bases, with 17 bases remaining between them. Germline lookup yields CDR1 SGHRS and CDR2 YFSETQ. The chain's CDR3 is CASSAGERASEKLFF. As DNA, the CDR3 is TGCGCCAGCAGCGCCGGGGAAAGGGCCAGTGAAAAACTGTTTTTT.

The rearrangement uses TRBV29-1 and TRBJ2-7; TRBD1 is a possible D gene (5 bases). The CDR3 runs 13 residues. V dropped 7 bases and J dropped 6 bases, with 19 bases sitting between them. Germline assignment: CDR1 SQVTM and CDR2 ANQGSEA. The CDR3 here is CSGCQGEDGEQYF. CDR3 DNA sequence: TGCAGCGGCTGCCAGGGTGAGGATGGCGAGCAGTACTTC.

J is TRBJ2-1 and V is TRBV5-4, with TRBD2 matching 8 bases. The ends lost 2 bases at V and 2 bases at J; junction bases unmatched: 9. Germline CDR1 and CDR2: SGHNT and YYREEE (reference sequence). The length of the CDR3 is 17 residues. The CDR3 loop is CASSFPTGGPPYNEQFF. CDR3 nucleotide sequence: TGTGCCAGCAGCTTTCCAACGGGAGGGCCCCCCTACAATGAGCAGTTCTTC. The full variable domain, its missing parts supplied by reference TRBV5-4 and TRBJ2-1, is ETGVTQSPTHLIKTRGQQVTLRCSSQSGHNTVSWYQQALGQGPQFIFQYYREEENGRGNFPPRFSGLQFPNYSSELNVNALELDDSALYLCASSFPTGGPPYNEQFFGPGTRLTVL.

This chain uses TRBV5-1 with TRBJ2-2, with 11 bases that match TRBD2. The CDR3 is 16 residues long. The trim removed 2 bases at V and 7 bases at J, leaving 7 bases unmatched. CDR1 is SGHRS, CDR2 YFSETQ, per germline. The CDR3 DNA is TGCGCCAGCAGCTTCGCACTAGCGGGAGCGGTCGGGGAGCTGTTTTTT. Protein sequence: CASSFALAGAVGELFF.

V usage is TRBV30 and J usage is TRBJ2-7; 10 positions match TRBD2. J was trimmed by 5 bases and V by 1 base; bases with no gene match: 2. The CDR3 contains 13 residues. The germline CDR1 and CDR2 sequences are GTSNPN and SVGIG (reference sequence). The CDR3 protein is CAWSGLAGNEQYF. CDR3 bases: TGTGCCTGGAGTGGACTAGCGGGCAACGAGCAGTACTTC.